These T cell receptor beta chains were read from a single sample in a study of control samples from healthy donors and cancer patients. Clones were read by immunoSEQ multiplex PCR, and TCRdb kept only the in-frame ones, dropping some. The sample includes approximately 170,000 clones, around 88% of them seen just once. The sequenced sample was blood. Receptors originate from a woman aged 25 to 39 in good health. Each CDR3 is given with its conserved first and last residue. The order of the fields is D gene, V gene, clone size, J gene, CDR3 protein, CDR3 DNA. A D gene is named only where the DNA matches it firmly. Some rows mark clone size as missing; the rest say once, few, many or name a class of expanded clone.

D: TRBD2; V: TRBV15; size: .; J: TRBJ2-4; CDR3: CATSRGGAGKNIQYF; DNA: TGTGCCACCAGTCGCGGGGGGGCCGGCAAAAACATTCAGTACTTC
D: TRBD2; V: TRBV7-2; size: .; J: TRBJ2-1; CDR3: CASSLERESEQFF; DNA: TGTGCCAGCAGCTTAGAGCGGGAGAGTGAGCAGTTCTTC
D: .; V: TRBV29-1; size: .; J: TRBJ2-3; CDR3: CSVESPADTQYF; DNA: TGCAGCGTTGAAAGTCCGGCAGATACGCAGTATTTT
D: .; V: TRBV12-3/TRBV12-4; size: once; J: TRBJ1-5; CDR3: CASSFKGNQPQHF; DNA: TGTGCCAGCAGTTTTAAGGGAAATCAGCCCCAGCATTTT
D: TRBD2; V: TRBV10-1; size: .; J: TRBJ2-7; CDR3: CASSRTSGGLSSYEQYF; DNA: TGCGCCAGCTCCAGGACTAGCGGAGGACTCAGCTCCTACGAGCAGTACTTC
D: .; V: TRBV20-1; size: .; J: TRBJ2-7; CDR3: CSGRNYEQYF; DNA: TGCAGTGGACGGAACTACGAGCAGTACTTC
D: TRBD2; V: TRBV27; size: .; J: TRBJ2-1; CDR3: CASSSREGWNEQFF; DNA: TGTGCCAGCAGTTCCAGGGAGGGTTGGAATGAGCAGTTCTTC
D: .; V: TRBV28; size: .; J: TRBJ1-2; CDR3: CASSLPGTNYGYTF; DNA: TGTGCCAGCAGTTTACCGGGGACTAACTATGGCTACACCTTC
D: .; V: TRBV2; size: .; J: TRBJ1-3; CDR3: CASTDLGGSGNTIYF; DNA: TGTGCCAGCACCGATCTAGGGGGCTCTGGAAACACCATATATTTT
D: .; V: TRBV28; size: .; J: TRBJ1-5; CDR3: CASSLINQPQHF; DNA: TGTGCCAGCAGCCTAATAAATCAGCCCCAGCATTTT
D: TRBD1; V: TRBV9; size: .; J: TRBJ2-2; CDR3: CASSVGTGLTGELFF; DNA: TGTGCCAGCAGCGTGGGGACAGGGTTGACCGGGGAGCTGTTTTTT
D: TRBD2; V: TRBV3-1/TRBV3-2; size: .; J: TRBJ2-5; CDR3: CASSHTSGRGGETQYF; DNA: TGTGCCAGCAGCCACACTAGCGGGCGAGGAGGAGAGACCCAGTACTTC
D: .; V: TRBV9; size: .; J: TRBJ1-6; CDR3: CASSVEGLNSPLHF; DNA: TGTGCCAGCAGCGTCGAGGGGCTTAATTCACCCCTCCACTTT
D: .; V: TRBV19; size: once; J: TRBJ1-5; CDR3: CASSSGYENQPQHF; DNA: TGTGCCAGTAGTTCGGGGTATGAAAATCAGCCCCAGCATTTT
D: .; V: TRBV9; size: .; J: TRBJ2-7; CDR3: CASSATSTGPEQYF; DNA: TGTGCCAGCAGCGCGACTTCGACCGGGCCCGAGCAGTACTTC
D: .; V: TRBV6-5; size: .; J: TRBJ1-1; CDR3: CASPRRGVTEAFF; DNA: TGTGCCAGCCCTCGCAGGGGTGTAACTGAAGCTTTCTTT
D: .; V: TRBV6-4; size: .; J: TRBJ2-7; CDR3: CASSETRGSEQYF; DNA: TGTGCCAGCAGTGAAACGAGGGGGTCCGAGCAGTACTTC
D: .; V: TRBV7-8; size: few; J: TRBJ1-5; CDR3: CASSLGASNQPQHF; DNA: TGTGCCAGCAGCTTAGGGGCCTCGAATCAGCCCCAGCATTTT
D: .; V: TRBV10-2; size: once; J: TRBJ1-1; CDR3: CASGWSGGAGRTEAFF; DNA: TGCGCCAGCGGATGGAGCGGAGGGGCCGGGAGGACTGAAGCTTTCTTT
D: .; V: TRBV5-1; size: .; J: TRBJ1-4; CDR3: CASSLGQGREKLFF; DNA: TGCGCCAGCAGCTTGGGTCAGGGGAGGGAAAAACTGTTTTTT
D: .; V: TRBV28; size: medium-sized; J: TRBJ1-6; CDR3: CASSFAGAHRSLHF; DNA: TGTGCCAGCAGTTTTGCGGGGGCGCACAGGTCCCTCCACTTT
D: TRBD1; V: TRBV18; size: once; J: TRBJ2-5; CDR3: CASSPRTGSQETQYF; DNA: TGTGCCAGCTCACCACGGACAGGGAGCCAAGAGACCCAGTACTTC
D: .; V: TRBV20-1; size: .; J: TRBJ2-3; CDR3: CSASARGSTDTQYF; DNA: TGCAGTGCTAGTGCCCGGGGGAGCACAGATACGCAGTATTTT
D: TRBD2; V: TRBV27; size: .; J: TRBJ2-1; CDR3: CASSLGTSGSHNEQFF; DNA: TGTGCCAGCAGTTTGGGGACTAGCGGGAGTCACAATGAGCAGTTCTTC
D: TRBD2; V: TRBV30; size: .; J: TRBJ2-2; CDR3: CAWSPLAGALPTGELFF; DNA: TGTGCCTGGAGTCCCTTAGCGGGGGCCTTGCCCACCGGGGAGCTGTTTTTT
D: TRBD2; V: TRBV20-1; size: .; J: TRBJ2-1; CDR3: CSARRGGEQFF; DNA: TGCAGTGCTCGGCGGGGGGGTGAGCAGTTCTTC
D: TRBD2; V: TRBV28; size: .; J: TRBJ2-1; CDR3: CASSPRPGGGPLNEQFF; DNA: TGTGCCAGCTCCCCCCGCCCGGGGGGAGGGCCATTGAATGAGCAGTTCTTC
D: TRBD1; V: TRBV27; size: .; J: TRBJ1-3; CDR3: CASSSTSGTGTGNTIYF; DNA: TGTGCCAGCAGTTCCACTTCCGGGACAGGGACTGGAAACACCATATATTTT
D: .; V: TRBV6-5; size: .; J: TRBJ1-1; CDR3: CASSSAPTTEAFF; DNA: TGTGCCAGCAGTTCCGCTCCTACCACTGAAGCTTTCTTT
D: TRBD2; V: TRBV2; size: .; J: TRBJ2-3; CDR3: CASNSWGSGRDTQYF; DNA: TGTGCCAGCAACTCATGGGGTAGCGGGAGAGATACGCAGTATTTT
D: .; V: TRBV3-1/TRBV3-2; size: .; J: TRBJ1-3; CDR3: CASSQEKISGNTIYF; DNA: TGTGCCAGCAGCCAAGAGAAGATCTCTGGAAACACCATATATTTT
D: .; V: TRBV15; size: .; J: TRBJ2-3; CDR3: CATSSGGTDTQYF; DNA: TGTGCCACCAGCAGCGGGGGAACAGATACGCAGTATTTT
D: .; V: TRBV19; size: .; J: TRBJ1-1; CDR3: CASIRTLNPNTEAFF; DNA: TGTGCCAGTATTAGGACCCTGAATCCGAACACTGAAGCTTTCTTT
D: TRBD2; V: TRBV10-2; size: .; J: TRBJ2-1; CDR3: CASSLAGYYNEQFF; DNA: TGCGCCAGCAGTCTAGCGGGATATTACAATGAGCAGTTCTTC
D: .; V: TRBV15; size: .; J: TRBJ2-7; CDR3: CATSRDPGVGEQYF; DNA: TGTGCCACCAGCAGAGATCCGGGAGTGGGGGAGCAGTACTTC
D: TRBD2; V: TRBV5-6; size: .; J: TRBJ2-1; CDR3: CASSLVATSGTNEQFF; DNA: TGTGCCAGCAGCTTGGTAGCGACTAGCGGGACCAATGAGCAGTTCTTC
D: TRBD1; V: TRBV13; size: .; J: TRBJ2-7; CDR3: CASSPGTASYEQYF; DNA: TGTGCCAGCAGCCCAGGGACAGCTTCCTACGAGCAGTACTTC
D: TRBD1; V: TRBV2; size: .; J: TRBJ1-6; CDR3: CASPGTGRNSPLHF; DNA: TGTGCCAGCCCGGGGACAGGTAGAAATTCACCCCTCCACTTT
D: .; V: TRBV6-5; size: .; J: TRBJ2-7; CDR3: CASRLAELYEQYF; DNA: TGTGCCAGCAGGCTGGCGGAACTCTACGAGCAGTACTTC
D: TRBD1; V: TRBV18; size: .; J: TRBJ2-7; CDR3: CASSPRTGSGYEQYF; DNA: TGTGCCAGCTCACCGAGGACAGGGAGTGGCTACGAGCAGTACTTC
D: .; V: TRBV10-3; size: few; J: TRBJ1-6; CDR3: CAISESGRDRSPLHF; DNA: TGTGCCATCAGTGAGTCGGGCAGGGACCGTTCACCCCTCCACTTT
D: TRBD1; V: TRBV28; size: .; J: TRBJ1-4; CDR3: CASTRGGAGEKLFF; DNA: TGTGCCAGCACTCGAGGGGGCGCTGGGGAAAAACTGTTTTTT
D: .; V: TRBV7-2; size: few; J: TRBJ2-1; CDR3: CASSLGRGDYNEQFF; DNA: TGTGCCAGCAGCTTAGGGCGCGGGGACTACAATGAGCAGTTCTTC
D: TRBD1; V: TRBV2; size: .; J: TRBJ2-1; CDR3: CASSPGQEYNEQFF; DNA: TGTGCCAGCAGCCCGGGACAGGAATACAATGAGCAGTTCTTC
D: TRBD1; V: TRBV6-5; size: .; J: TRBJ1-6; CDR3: CASSRQGPNSPLHF; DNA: TGTGCCAGCAGCCGACAGGGCCCGAATTCACCCCTCCACTTT
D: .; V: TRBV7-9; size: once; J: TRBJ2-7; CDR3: CASSFGTSFEQYF; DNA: TGTGCCAGCAGCTTTGGAACTAGTTTCGAGCAGTACTTC
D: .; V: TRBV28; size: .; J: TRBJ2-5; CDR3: CASSSMGGGIQETQYF; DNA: TGTGCCAGCAGCTCTATGGGAGGCGGGATTCAAGAGACCCAGTACTTC
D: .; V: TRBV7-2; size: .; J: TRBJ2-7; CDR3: CASSLGSTTYEQYF; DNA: TGTGCCAGCAGCTTAGGTTCCACTACCTACGAGCAGTACTTC
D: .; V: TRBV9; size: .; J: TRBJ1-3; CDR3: CASSVRGLAGNTIYF; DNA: TGTGCCAGCAGCGTACGGGGGCTGGCCGGAAACACCATATATTTT
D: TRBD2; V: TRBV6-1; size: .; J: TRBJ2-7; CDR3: CASSDGTSVYEQYF; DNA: TGTGCCAGCAGTGATGGGACTAGCGTTTACGAGCAGTACTTC
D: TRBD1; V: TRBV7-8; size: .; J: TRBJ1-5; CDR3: CASSTRTGAYSNQPQHF; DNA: TGTGCCAGCAGCACTCGGACAGGCGCATATAGCAATCAGCCCCAGCATTTT